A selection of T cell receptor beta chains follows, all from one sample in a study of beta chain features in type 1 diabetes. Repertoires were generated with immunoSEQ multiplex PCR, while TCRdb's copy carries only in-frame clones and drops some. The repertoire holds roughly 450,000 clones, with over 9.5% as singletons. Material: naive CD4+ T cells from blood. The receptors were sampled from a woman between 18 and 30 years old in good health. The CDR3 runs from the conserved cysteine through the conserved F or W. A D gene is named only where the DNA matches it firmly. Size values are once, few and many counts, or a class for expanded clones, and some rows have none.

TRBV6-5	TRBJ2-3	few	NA	CASMRTRRTDTQYF	TGTGCCAGCATGAGGACTCGACGCACAGATACGCAGTATTTT
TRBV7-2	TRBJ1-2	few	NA	CASSLGGQPYYGYTF	TGTGCCAGCAGCTTGGGAGGACAGCCCTACTATGGCTACACCTTC
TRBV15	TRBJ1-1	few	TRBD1	CATSREQGKAFF	TGTGCCACCAGCAGAGAACAGGGGAAAGCTTTCTTT
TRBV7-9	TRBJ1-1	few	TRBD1	CASSSPNRGTNTEAFF	TGTGCCAGCAGCTCGCCCAACAGGGGGACGAACACTGAAGCTTTCTTT
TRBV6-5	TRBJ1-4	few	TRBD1	CASSYKWDRIEKLFF	TGTGCCAGCAGTTATAAGTGGGACAGAATCGAAAAACTGTTTTTT
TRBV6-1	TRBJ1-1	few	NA	CASSATFGTEAFF	TGTGCCAGCAGTGCAACCTTTGGGACTGAAGCTTTCTTT
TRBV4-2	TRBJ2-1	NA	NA	CASSRQGGEQFF	TGTGCCAGCAGCCGTCAGGGAGGAGAGCAGTTCTTC
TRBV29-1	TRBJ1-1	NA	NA	CSVTDLNTEAFF	TGCAGCGTTACAGACCTGAACACTGAAGCTTTCTTT
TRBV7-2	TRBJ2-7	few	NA	CASSPPLYEQYF	TGTGCCAGCAGCCCCCCTTTATACGAGCAGTACTTC
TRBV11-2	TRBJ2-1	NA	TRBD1	CASQGQGHNEQFF	TGTGCCAGCCAGGGACAGGGCCACAATGAGCAGTTCTTC
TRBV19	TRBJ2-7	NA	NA	CASSTSLRGRTYEQYF	TGTGCCAGTAGTACATCCCTCCGCGGCAGAACCTACGAGCAGTACTTC
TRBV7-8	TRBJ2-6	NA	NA	CASSSRQANSGANVLTF	TGTGCCAGCAGCTCACGACAGGCGAACTCTGGGGCCAACGTCCTGACTTTC
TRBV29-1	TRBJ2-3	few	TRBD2	CSVRRGIADTQYF	TGCAGCGTTCGGCGGGGGATCGCAGATACGCAGTATTTT
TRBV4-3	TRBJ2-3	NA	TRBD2	CASSQDSPSGTLDTQYF	TGCGCCAGCAGCCAAGATAGCCCTAGCGGGACTTTAGATACGCAGTATTTT
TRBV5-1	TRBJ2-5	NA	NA	CASRFNEETQYF	TGCGCCAGCAGATTTAACGAAGAGACCCAGTACTTC
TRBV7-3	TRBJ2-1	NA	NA	CASSLFPQVRGEQFF	TGTGCCAGCAGCTTATTTCCCCAGGTCCGGGGTGAGCAGTTCTTC
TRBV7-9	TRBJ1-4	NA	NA	CASSATTTNEKLFF	TGTGCCAGCAGCGCCACTACAACTAATGAAAAACTGTTTTTT
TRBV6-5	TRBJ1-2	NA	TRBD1	CASSYGQAPNYGYTF	TGTGCCAGCAGTTACGGACAGGCGCCCAACTATGGCTACACCTTC
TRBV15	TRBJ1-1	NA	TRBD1	CATSNLDRFMNTEAFF	TGTGCCACCAGCAACTTGGACAGGTTCATGAACACTGAAGCTTTCTTT
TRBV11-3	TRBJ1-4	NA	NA	CASSSDSEEKLFF	TGTGCCAGCAGCTCCGACAGTGAGGAAAAACTGTTTTTT
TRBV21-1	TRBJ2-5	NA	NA	CASSKRVAGETQYF	TGTGCCAGCAGCAAAAGAGTGGCAGGAGAGACCCAGTACTTC
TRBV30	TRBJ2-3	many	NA	CAWRPGPRLTDTQYF	TGTGCCTGGAGGCCGGGACCCCGGCTCACAGATACGCAGTATTTT
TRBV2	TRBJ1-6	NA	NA	CASSGGTSNSPLHF	TGTGCCAGCAGTGGTGGGACATCCAATTCACCCCTCCACTTT
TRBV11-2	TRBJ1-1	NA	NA	CASSLDRGTEAFF	TGTGCCAGCAGCTTAGATCGGGGCACTGAAGCTTTCTTT
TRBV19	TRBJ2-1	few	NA	CASSKGRLYEQFF	TGTGCCAGTAGTAAAGGGAGATTATATGAGCAGTTCTTC
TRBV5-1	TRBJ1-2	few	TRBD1	CASSLSKVTGGADGYTF	TGCGCCAGCAGCCTTTCTAAGGTCACAGGGGGCGCGGATGGCTACACCTTC
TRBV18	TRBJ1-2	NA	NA	CASSPAGGYTF	TGTGCCAGCTCACCGGCAGGCGGCTACACCTTC
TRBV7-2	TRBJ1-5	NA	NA	CASSLGNQPQHF	TGTGCCAGCAGCTTGGGCAATCAGCCCCAGCATTTT
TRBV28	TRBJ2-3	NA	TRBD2	CAIGGGPTDTQYF	TGTGCCATCGGGGGGGGACCCACAGATACGCAGTATTTT
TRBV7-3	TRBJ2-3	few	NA	CASSLSSAETIPQYF	TGTGCCAGCAGCCTGAGTTCGGCAGAGACTATTCCGCAGTATTTT
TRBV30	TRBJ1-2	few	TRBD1	CAWSRDSPYGYTF	TGTGCCTGGAGTAGGGACAGCCCCTATGGCTACACCTTC
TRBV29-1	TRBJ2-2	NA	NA	CSAGPGRRASNTGELFF	TGCAGCGCCGGCCCTGGGAGGCGGGCCTCGAACACCGGGGAGCTGTTTTTT
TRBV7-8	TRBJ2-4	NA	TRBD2	CASAPGGTNIQYF	TGTGCCAGCGCCCCGGGGGGTACCAACATTCAGTACTTC
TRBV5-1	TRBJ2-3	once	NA	CASSDGTSTDTQYF	TGCGCCAGCAGCGACGGGACTAGCACAGATACGCAGTATTTT
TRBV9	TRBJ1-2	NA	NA	CASSVDDGLYGYTF	TGTGCCAGCAGCGTAGACGACGGTCTCTATGGCTACACCTTC
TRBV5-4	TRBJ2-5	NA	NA	CASSLTGGGETQYF	TGTGCCAGCAGCCTTACGGGGGGCGGGGAGACCCAGTACTTC
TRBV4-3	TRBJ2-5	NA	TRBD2	CASSQRGAGDETQYF	TGCGCCAGCAGCCAGAGAGGGGCGGGAGATGAGACCCAGTACTTC
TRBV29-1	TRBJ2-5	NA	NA	CSVSLGDRETQYF	TGCAGCGTCTCTCTGGGAGACCGGGAGACCCAGTACTTC
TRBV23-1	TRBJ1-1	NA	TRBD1	CASRQGRAFF	TGCGCCAGCAGACAGGGGCGAGCTTTCTTT
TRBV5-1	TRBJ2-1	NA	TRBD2	CASSPRLAGGPWSYNEQFF	TGCGCCAGCAGTCCGCGGCTAGCGGGAGGGCCGTGGTCCTACAATGAGCAGTTCTTC
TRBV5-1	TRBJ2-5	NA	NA	CASSLVSGPSGRTQYF	TGCGCCAGCAGCTTGGTCTCGGGACCTAGTGGCCGGACCCAGTACTTC